These 6 T cell receptor beta chains share one sample of origin, sequenced in a study of T cells after yellow fever vaccination. TCRdb processed the 5' RACE reads anew with MiXCR; each CDR3 protein has one entry. Found here are about 170,000 distinct CDR3 sequences, more than 9.5% of them singletons; the top ten hold about 40%. Specimen: CD8+ T cells sorted from PBMCs, collected 15 days after the yellow fever booster vaccination. The source is a man younger than 30 who received the YFV17D yellow fever vaccine.

V usage is TRBV29-1 and J usage is TRBJ2-7; a possible D gene is TRBD2 (5 bases). The germline V gene encodes CDR1 SQVTM and CDR2 ANQGSEA. V was clipped by 1 base and J by 5 bases, with 12 bases between them. This CDR3 comprises 13 residues. In DNA form, the CDR3 reads TGCAGCGTTGAAGGGCAGAGGGAAAACGAGCAGTACTTC. Amino acid sequence: CSVEGQRENEQYF.

In its sample, this clonotype was seen a few times. The V gene is TRBV2, the J gene TRBJ2-2; weak D call: TRBD2 (6 bases). Trimming pared 6 bases from V and 6 bases from J, leaving 11 bases between. The germline V gene has CDR1 SNHLY and CDR2 FYNNEI. The CDR3 has 13 residues. CDR3 in amino acids: CASRARLAGELFF. The CDR3 region has the DNA TGTGCCAGCAGAGCCCGACTAGCCGGGGAGCTGTTTTTT.

This clonotype has just a few counts. The J gene is TRBJ2-7, the V gene TRBV20-1; tentatively, D is TRBD2 (6 bases). The CDR3 totals 14 residues. The V gene lost 5 bases and the J gene lost 2 bases, with 16 bases spanning the gap. Germline V gene data show CDR1 as DFQATT and CDR2 as SNEGSKA (reference sequence). The CDR3 region has the DNA TGCAGTGCTGTTAGCGGAGACCCGGCCTACGAGCAGTACGTC. This encodes CSAVSGDPAYEQYV.

The chain couples TRBV7-9 to TRBJ1-2; no clear D. CDR1 is SEHNR and CDR2 is FQNEAQ in the germline V gene (reference sequence). The CDR3 runs to 14 residues. The ends were cut back, 2 bases at V and 6 bases at J, with 13 bases in the middle. CDR3 protein: CASSLSGSIDGYTF. The CDR3 DNA follows: TGTGCCAGCAGCTTATCGGGTTCGATCGATGGCTACACCTTC.

The table lists this clonotype with a few counts. The CDR3 region has the DNA TGCAGTGCTAGAGGTGGAATTGGTGGCTACACCTTC. This gives the protein CSARGGIGGYTF. The chain combines TRBV20-1 with TRBJ1-2, with no clear D. Germline values: CDR1 DFQATT, CDR2 SNEGSKA (reference sequence). Trimming removed 1 base at V and 7 bases at J, with 10 bases between. The CDR3 sequence is 12 residues long.

This clonotype was recorded at least ten times. The gene calls are TRBV4-3 and TRBJ2-5, with D unresolved. This CDR3 is 14 amino acids long. V lost 3 bases and J 2 bases, leaving 10 bases between the germline ends. Germline V gives CDR1 LGHNA, CDR2 YSLEER. For the CDR3, the DNA is TGCGCCAGCAGCCAGAATACGGAGCAAGAGACCCAGTACTTC. The encoded protein is CASSQNTEQETQYF.